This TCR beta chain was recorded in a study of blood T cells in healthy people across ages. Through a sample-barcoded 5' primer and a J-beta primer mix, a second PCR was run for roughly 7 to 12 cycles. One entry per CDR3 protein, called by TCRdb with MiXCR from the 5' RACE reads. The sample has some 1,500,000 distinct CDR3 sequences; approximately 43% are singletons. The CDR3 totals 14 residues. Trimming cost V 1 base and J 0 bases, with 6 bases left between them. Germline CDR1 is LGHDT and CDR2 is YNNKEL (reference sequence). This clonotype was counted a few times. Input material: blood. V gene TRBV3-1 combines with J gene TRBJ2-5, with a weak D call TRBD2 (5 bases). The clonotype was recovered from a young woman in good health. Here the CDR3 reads CASSQAGYQETQYF. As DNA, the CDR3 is TGTGCCAGCAGCCAAGCGGGGTACCAAGAGACCCAGTACTTC.